This T cell receptor (beta chain) was identified during a study of T cell repertoires in cytomegalovirus infection. For the study at large: Recently described HLA-C-restricted plus well-studied HLA-B-restricted CMV epitopes were used. Both a matching HLA type and CMV infection were indicated by public TCR beta signatures.

As regards this clonotype: Its antigen is as yet unknown.

Trimming shortened V by 4 bases and J by 4 bases, and 12 bases separated the two germline ends. The CDR3 runs 14 residues. TCRdb independently ran MiXCR on the reads; one entry per CDR3 protein. The table has roughly 730,000 distinct CDR3 sequences, about 33% seen once. Whole-study results and caveats: Dominating the ex vivo response were HLA-C-restricted CMV-specific TCR beta clonotypes. Cumulative frequency of public TCR beta families picked out carriers of CMV plus the relevant HLA.

This rearrangement joins TRBV12-3 or TRBV12-4 to TRBJ2-3; tentative D call: TRBD2 (6 bases). Sequencing used cultured PBMCs, obtained from culture after CMV antigen stimulation. This sequence originates from a human donor in good health (CMV status not recorded). Some clones in this sample may be carry-over from other donors' samples. CDR3 in amino acids: CASSSGEWPDTQYF. CDR3 coding DNA: TGTGCCAGCAGTTCGGGGGAATGGCCAGATACGCAGTATTTT.